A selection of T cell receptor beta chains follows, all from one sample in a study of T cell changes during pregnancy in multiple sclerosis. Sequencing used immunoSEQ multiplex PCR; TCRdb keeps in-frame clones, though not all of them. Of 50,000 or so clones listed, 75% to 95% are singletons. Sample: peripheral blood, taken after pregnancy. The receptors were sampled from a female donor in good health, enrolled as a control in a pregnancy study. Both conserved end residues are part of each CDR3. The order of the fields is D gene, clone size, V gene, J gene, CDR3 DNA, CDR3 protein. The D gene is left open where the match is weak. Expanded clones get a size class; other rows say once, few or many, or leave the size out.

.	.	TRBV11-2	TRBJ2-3	TGTGCCAGCAGATCCCCTAGCACAGATACGCAGTATTTT	CASRSPSTDTQYF
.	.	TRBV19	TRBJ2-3	TGTGCCAGTAGTATAGACAGGGAGGCAGATACGCAGTATTTT	CASSIDREADTQYF
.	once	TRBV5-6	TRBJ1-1	TGTGCCAGCAGCTTGGGGTCCTTGGGCCTCCTAGCTTTCTTT	CASSLGSLGLLAFF
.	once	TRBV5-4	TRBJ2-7	TGTGCCAGCAGCTTGGGGGCCAGTCTTAGCGAGCAGTACTTC	CASSLGASLSEQYF
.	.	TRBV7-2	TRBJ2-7	TGTGCCAGCAGCTTAGAACCCAGAAAGGCAGGGGATTACGAGCAGTACTTC	CASSLEPRKAGDYEQYF
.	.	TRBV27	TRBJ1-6	TGTGCCAGCAGTCCAGGGCTGTCCTATAATTCACCCCTCCACTTT	CASSPGLSYNSPLHF
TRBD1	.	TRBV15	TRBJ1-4	TGTGCCACCAGCAGCCCCCAGGACAGGGGGCGTGAAAAACTGTTTTTT	CATSSPQDRGREKLFF
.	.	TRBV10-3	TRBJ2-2	TGTGCCATCAGGAGCGGACTACTCACCGGGGAGCTGTTTTTT	CAIRSGLLTGELFF
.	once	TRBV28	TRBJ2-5	TGTGCCGGACGGGGCCAAGAGACCCAGTACTTC	CAGRGQETQYF
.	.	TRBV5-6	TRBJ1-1	TGTGCCAGCAGCTCCGCCCCACAGGTTAACACTGAAGCTTTCTTT	CASSSAPQVNTEAFF
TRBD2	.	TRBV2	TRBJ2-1	TGTGCCAGCAGGGCGACTCGGGGAAGCGGGGGCACCTCGGAGTTCTTC	CASRATRGSGGTSEFF
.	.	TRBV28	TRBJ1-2	TGTGCCAGCAGTTTCTGGGGGTTGGGGACACGGATGTTTAACTATGGCTACACCTTC	CASSFWGLGTRMFNYGYTF
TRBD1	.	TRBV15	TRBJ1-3	TGTGCCACCAGCAATGTCCGGGACAGCTCTGGAAACACCATATATTTT	CATSNVRDSSGNTIYF
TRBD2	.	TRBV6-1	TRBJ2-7	TGTGCCAGCAGTGAAGTGGGAGGGTCTTCCTACGAGCAGTACTTC	CASSEVGGSSYEQYF
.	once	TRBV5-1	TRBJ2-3	TGCGCCAGCAGCTTGGCCTCGGAGACAGATACGCAGTATTTT	CASSLASETDTQYF
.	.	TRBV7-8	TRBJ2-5	TGTGCCAGCACCCGGAAGGGGAAACAAGAGACCCAGTACTTC	CASTRKGKQETQYF
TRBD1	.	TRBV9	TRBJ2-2	TGTGCCAGCAGCGTAGGACTCCCGGGACAGGGGCACACCGGGGAGCTGTTTTTT	CASSVGLPGQGHTGELFF
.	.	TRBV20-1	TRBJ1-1	TGCAGTGTATTAGGCAGGGGCGCTTTCTTT	CSVLGRGAFF
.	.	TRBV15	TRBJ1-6	TGTGCCACCAGCAAGGAAGGAAAGGAGAATTCACCCCTCCACTTT	CATSKEGKENSPLHF
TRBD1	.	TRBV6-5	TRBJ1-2	TGTGCCAGCAGTCCTAGACAGGGCTATGGCTACACCTTC	CASSPRQGYGYTF
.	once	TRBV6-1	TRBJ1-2	TGTGCCAGCAGTCCCGGCCCGGACTTCTATGGCTACACCTTC	CASSPGPDFYGYTF
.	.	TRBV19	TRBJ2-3	TGTGCCAGTAGTAACTTAGGAGTGAGCACAGATACGCAGTATTTT	CASSNLGVSTDTQYF